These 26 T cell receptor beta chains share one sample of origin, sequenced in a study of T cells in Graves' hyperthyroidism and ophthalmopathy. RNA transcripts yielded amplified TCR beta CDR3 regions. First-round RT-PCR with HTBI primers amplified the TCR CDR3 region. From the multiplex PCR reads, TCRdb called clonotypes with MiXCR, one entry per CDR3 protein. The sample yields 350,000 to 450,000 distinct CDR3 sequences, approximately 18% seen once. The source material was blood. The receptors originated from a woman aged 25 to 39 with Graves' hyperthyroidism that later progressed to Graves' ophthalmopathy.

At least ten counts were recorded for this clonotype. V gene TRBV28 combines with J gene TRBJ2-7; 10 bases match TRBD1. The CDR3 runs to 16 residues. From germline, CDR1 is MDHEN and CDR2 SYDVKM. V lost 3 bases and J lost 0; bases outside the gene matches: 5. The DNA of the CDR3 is TGTGCCAGCAGTTTGGACAGGGGGGTAAGCTCCTACGAGCAGTACTTC. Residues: CASSLDRGVSSYEQYF.

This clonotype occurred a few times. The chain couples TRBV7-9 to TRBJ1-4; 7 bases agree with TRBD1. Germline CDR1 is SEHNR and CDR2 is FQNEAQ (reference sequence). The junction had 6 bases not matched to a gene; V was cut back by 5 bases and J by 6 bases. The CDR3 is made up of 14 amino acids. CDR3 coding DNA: TGTGCCAGCAGCGCCGGGACAGTAGATGAAAAACTGTTTTTT. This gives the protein CASSAGTVDEKLFF.

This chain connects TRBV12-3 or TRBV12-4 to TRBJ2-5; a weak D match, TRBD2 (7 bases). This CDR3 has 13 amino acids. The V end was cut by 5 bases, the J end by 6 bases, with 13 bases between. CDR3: CASSQVGGQTQYF. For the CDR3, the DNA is TGTGCCAGCAGTCAAGTGGGGGGGCAGACCCAGTACTTC.

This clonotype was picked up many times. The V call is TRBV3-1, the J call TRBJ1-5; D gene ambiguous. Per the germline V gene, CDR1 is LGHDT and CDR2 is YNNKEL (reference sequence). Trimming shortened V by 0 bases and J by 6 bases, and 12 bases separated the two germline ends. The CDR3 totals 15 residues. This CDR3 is CASSQDLLMGQPQHF. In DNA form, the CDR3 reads TGTGCCAGCAGCCAAGATTTGTTGATGGGTCAGCCCCAGCATTTT.

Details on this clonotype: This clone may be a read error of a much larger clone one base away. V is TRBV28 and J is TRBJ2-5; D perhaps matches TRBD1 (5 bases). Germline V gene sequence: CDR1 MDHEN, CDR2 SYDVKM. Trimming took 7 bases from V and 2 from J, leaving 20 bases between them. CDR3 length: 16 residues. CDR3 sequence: CASTPRGWGYQETQYF. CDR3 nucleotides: TGTGCCAGCACCCCAAGGGGCTGGGGTTATCAAGAGACCCAGTACTTC.

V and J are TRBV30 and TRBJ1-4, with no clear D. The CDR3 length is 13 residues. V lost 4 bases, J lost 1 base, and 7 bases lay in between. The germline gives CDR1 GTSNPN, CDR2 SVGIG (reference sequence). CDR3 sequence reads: CAWNAGTNEKLFF. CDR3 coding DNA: TGTGCCTGGAATGCTGGAACTAATGAAAAACTGTTTTTT. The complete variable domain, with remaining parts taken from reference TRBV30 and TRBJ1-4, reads SQTIHQWPATLVQPVGSPLSLECTVEGTSNPNLYWYRQAAGRGLQLLFYSVGIGQISSEVPQNLSASRPQDRQFILSSKKLLLSDSGFYLCAWNAGTNEKLFFGSGTQLSVL.

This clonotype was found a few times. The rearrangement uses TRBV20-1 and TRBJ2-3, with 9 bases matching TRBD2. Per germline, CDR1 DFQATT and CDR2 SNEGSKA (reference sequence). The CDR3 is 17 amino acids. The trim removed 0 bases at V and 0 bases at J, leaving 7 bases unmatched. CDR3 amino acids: CSARDLGAGGSTDTQYF. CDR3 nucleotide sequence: TGCAGTGCTAGAGATTTGGGAGCGGGGGGTAGCACAGATACGCAGTATTTT.

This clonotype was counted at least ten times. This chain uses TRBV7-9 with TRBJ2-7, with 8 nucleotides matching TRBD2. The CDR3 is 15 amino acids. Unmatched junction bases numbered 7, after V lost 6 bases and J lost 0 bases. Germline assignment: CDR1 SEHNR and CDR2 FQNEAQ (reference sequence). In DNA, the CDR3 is TGTGCCAGCAGTCCTACTAGCGGTGGCTCCTACGAGCAGTACTTC. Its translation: CASSPTSGGSYEQYF.

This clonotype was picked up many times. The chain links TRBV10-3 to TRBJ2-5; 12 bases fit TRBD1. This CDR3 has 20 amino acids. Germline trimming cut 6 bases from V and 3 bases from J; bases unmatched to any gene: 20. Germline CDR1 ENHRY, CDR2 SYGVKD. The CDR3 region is CAIRPQPGQGAAEAKETQYF. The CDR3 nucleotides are TGTGCCATCAGGCCCCAACCGGGACAGGGGGCTGCGGAGGCGAAAGAGACCCAGTACTTC.

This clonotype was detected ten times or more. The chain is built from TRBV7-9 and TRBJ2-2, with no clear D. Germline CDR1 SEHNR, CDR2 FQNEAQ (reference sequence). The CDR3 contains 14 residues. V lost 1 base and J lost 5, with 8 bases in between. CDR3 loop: CASSLEARTGELFF. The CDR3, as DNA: TGTGCCAGCAGCTTAGAAGCACGGACCGGGGAGCTGTTTTTT.

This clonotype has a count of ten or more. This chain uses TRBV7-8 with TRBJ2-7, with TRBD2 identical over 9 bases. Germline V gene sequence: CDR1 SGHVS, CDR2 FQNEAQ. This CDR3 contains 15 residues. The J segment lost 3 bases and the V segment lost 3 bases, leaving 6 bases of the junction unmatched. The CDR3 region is CASSFLSGSGYEQYF. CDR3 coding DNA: TGTGCCAGCAGCTTCCTTAGCGGGAGTGGCTACGAGCAGTACTTC.

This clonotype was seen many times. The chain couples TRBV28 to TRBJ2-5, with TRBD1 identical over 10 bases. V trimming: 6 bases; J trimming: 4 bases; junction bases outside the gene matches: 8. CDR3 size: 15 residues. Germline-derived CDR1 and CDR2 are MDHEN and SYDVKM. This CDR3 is CASSKGQGGRETQYF. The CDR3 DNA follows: TGTGCCAGCAGCAAAGGACAGGGGGGAAGAGAGACCCAGTACTTC. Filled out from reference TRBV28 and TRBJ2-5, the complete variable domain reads DVKVTQSSRYLVKRTGEKVFLECVQDMDHENMFWYRQDPGLGLRLIYFSYDVKMKEKGDIPEGYSVSREKKERFSLILESASTNQTSMYLCASSKGQGGRETQYFGPGTRLLVL.

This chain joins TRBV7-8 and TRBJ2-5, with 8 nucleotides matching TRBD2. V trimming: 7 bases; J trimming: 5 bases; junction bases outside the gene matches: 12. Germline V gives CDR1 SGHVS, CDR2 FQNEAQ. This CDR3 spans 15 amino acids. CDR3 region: CASNAQAGDWETQYF. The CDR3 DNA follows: TGTGCCAGCAACGCCCAAGCGGGAGATTGGGAGACCCAGTACTTC.

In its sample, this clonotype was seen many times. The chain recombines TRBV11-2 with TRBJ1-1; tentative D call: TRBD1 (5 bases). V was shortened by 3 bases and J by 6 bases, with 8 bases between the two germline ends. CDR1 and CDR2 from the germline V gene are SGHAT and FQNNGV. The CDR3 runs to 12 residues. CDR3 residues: CASSFRDAEAFF. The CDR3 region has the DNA TGTGCCAGCAGCTTTCGGGACGCTGAAGCTTTCTTT.

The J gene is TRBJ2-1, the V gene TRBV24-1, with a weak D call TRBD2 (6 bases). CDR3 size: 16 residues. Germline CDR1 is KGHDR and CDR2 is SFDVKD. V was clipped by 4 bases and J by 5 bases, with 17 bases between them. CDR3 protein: CATSETLGGTHNEQFF. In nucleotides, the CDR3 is TGTGCCACCAGTGAAACCTTGGGCGGGACCCACAATGAGCAGTTCTTC.

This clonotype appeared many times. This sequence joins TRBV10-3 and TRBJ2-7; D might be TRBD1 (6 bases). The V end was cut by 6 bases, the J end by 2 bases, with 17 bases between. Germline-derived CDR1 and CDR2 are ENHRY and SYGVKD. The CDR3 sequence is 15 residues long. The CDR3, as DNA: TGTGCCATCAGCGATCCCACAGGGCCGACCTACGAGCAGTACTTC. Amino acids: CAISDPTGPTYEQYF.

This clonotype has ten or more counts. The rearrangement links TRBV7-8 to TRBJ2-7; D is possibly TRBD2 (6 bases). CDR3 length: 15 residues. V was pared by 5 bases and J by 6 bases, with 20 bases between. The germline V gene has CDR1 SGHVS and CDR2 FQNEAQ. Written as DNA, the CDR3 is TGTGCCAGCAGCCGAAAGCCGGGGGTTTTGGGCGAGCAGTACTTC. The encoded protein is CASSRKPGVLGEQYF.

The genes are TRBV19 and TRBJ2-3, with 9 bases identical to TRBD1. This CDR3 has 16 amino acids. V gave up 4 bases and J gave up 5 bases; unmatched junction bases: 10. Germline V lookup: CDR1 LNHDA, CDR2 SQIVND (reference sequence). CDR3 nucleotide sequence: TGTGCCAGTAGTAGCGCCCGGACAGGGGCCGGAGATACGCAGTATTTT. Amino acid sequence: CASSSARTGAGDTQYF. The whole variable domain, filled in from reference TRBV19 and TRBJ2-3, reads DGGITQSPKYLFRKEGQNVTLSCEQNLNHDAMYWYRQDPGQGLRLIYYSQIVNDFQKGDIAEGYSVSREKKESFPLTVTSAQKNPTAFYLCASSSARTGAGDTQYFGPGTRLTVL.

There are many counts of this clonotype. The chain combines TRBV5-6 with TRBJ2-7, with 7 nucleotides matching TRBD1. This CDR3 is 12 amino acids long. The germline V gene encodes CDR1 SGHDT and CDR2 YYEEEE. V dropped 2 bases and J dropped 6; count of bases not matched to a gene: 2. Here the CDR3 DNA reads TGTGCCAGCAGCTTCGCAGGGGGCGAGCAGTACTTC. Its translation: CASSFAGGEQYF.

The CDR3 sequence: CATSSGVRDTGELFF. Here the CDR3 DNA reads TGTGCCACCAGCAGTGGAGTACGGGACACCGGGGAGCTGTTTTTT. The chain links TRBV15 to TRBJ2-2, with unresolved D. Trimming took 3 bases from V and 3 from J, leaving 11 bases between them. This CDR3 spans 15 amino acids. Per germline, CDR1 LNHNV and CDR2 YYDKDF (reference sequence).

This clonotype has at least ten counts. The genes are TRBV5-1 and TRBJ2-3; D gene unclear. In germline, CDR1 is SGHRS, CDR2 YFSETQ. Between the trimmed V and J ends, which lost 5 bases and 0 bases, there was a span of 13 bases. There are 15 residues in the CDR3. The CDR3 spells CASSPLTTSTDTQYF. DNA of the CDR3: TGCGCCAGCAGTCCTCTAACGACTAGCACAGATACGCAGTATTTT.

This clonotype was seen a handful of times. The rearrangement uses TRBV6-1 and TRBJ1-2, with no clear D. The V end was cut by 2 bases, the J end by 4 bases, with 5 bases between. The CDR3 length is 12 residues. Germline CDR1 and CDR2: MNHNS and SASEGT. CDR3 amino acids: CASSESFYGYTF. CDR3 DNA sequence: TGTGCCAGCAGTGAAAGCTTCTATGGCTACACCTTC.

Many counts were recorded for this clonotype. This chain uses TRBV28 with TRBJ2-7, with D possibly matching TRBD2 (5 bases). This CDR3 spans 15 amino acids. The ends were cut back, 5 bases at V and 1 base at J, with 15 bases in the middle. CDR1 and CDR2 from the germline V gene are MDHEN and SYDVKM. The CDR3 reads CASSPHTRRSYEQYF. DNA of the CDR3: TGTGCCAGCAGTCCTCATACTAGAAGGTCCTACGAGCAGTACTTC.

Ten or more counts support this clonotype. In nucleotides, the CDR3 is TGTGCCAGCAGTCAAACCGGGAAACAAGAGACCCAGTACTTC. Protein sequence: CASSQTGKQETQYF. V usage is TRBV28 and J usage is TRBJ2-5, with D perhaps TRBD2 (5 bases). Per germline, CDR1 MDHEN and CDR2 SYDVKM. The V gene lost 5 bases and the J gene lost 2 bases, with 12 bases spanning the gap. The CDR3 covers 14 residues.

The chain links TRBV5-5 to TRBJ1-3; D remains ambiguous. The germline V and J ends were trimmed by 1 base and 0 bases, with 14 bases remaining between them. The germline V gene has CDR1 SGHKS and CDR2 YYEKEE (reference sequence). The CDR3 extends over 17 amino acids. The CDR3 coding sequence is TGTGCCAGCAGCTTGTTTGCTGAGATCCCCTCTGGAAACACCATATATTTT. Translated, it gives CASSLFAEIPSGNTIYF.

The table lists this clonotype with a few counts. The CDR3: CASSLSIYEQYF. The DNA for the CDR3 is TGTGCCAGCAGTTTATCGATCTACGAGCAGTACTTC. J is TRBJ2-7 and V is TRBV27; D uncertain. Trimming pared 0 bases from V and 3 bases from J, leaving 3 bases between. Germline CDR1 is MNHEY and CDR2 is SMNVEV (reference sequence). The CDR3 totals 12 residues.